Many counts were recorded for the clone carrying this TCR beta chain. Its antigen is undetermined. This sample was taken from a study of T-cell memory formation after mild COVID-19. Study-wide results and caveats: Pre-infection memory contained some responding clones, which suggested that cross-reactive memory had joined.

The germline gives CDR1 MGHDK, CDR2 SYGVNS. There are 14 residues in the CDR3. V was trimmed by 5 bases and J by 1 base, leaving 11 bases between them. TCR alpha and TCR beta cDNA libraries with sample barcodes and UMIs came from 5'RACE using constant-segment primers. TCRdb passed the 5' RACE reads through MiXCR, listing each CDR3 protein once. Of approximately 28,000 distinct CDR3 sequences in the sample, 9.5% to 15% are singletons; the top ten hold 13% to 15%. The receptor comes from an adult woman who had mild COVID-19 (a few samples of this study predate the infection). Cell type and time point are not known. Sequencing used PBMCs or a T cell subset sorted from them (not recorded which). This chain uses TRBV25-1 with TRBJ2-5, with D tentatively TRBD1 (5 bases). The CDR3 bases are TGTGCCAGCAGTCGCGCAGGGCCCCAAGAGACCCAGTACTTC. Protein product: CASSRAGPQETQYF.